These 26 T cell receptor beta chains share one sample of origin, sequenced in a study of blood T cell repertoires in COVID-19. Profiled with immunoSEQ multiplex PCR; TCRdb holds only in-frame clones, not every one. The table shows roughly 160,000 clones, with roughly 83% occurring only once. Sequences were obtained from peripheral blood. These receptors originate from a man between 18 and 29 years old with active or convalescent COVID-19.

This chain connects TRBV15 to TRBJ2-5; D might be TRBD2 (6 bases). V was trimmed by 1 base and J by 7 bases, leaving 10 bases between them. Germline assignment: CDR1 LNHNV and CDR2 YYDKDF (reference sequence). The CDR3 loop spans 13 amino acids. The CDR3 loop reads CATSRGTTGTQYF. In nucleotides, the CDR3 is TGTGCCACCAGCAGAGGGACTACAGGGACCCAGTACTTC.

V and J are TRBV19 and TRBJ2-3; 9 nucleotides align to TRBD1. Germline CDR1 is LNHDA and CDR2 is SQIVND (reference sequence). With 8 bases clipped from V and 1 base from J, the junction kept 4 bases outside the gene matches. This CDR3 is 14 amino acids long. This chain's CDR3 is CASSRTGGTDTQYF. The DNA for the CDR3 is TGTGCCAGTTCCCGGACAGGGGGCACAGATACGCAGTATTTT.

V and J are TRBV5-6 and TRBJ2-5, with 8 bases fitting TRBD1. Per germline, CDR1 SGHDT and CDR2 YYEEEE. There are 15 residues in the CDR3. After removal of 4 bases from V and 4 bases from J, the junction contained 9 bases not matched to a gene. CDR3 loop: CASSLLGQGGETQYF. The CDR3 DNA is TGTGCCAGCAGCCTCCTAGGACAGGGAGGAGAGACCCAGTACTTC.

This clone was detected only once. The J gene is TRBJ1-1, the V gene TRBV5-1; 7 bases are a match to TRBD1. The germline CDR1 and CDR2 sequences are SGHRS and YFSETQ. After removal of 2 bases from V and 3 bases from J, the junction contained 4 bases not matched to a gene. The CDR3 is made up of 14 amino acids. CDR3 sequence reads: CASSFSGGYTEAFF. DNA of the CDR3: TGCGCCAGCAGCTTTTCAGGGGGGTACACTGAAGCTTTCTTT. Full variable domain (outside the CDR3, taken from reference TRBV5-1 and TRBJ1-1): KAGVTQTPRYLIKTRGQQVTLSCSPISGHRSVSWYQQTPGQGLQFLFEYFSETQRNKGNFPGRFSGRQFSNSRSEMNVSTLELGDSALYLCASSFSGGYTEAFFGQGTRLTVV.

The J gene is TRBJ2-7, the V gene TRBV14; 8 bases map to TRBD1. J lost 3 bases, V lost 3 bases, and 10 bases had no gene match. This CDR3 spans 16 amino acids. Germline values: CDR1 SGHDN, CDR2 FVKESK. The CDR3 DNA reads TGTGCCAGCAGCCAGGATCAGGGGGCAGTCCTCTACGAGCAGTACTTC. Translating it yields CASSQDQGAVLYEQYF.

The V and J genes are TRBV5-1 and TRBJ1-3; the match to TRBD1 covers 11 bases. V lost 4 bases, J lost 3 bases, and 9 bases stayed unmatched. The CDR3 loop spans 17 amino acids. Germline CDR1 reads SGHRS; CDR2 reads YFSETQ. As DNA, the CDR3 is TGCGCCAGCAGCCAAAGGACAGGGGGCTATGGTGGAAACACCATATATTTT. Its translation is CASSQRTGGYGGNTIYF.

The genes are TRBV19 and TRBJ1-5, with TRBD1 matching over 8 bases. J lost 5 bases, V lost 3 bases, and 6 bases had no gene match. The V gene's germline CDR1 is LNHDA and CDR2 SQIVND (reference sequence). CDR3 length: 15 amino acids. CDR3 loop: CASSMLTGGYQPQHF. In nucleotides, the CDR3 is TGTGCCAGTAGTATGTTAACAGGGGGATATCAGCCCCAGCATTTT.

V is TRBV2 and J is TRBJ2-5, with TRBD2 identical over 8 bases. CDR3 size: 16 residues. With 1 base clipped from V and 2 bases from J, the junction kept 6 bases outside the gene matches. Germline lookup yields CDR1 SNHLY and CDR2 FYNNEI. This chain's CDR3 is CASSEGVAGIQETQYF. The CDR3 nucleotides are TGTGCCAGCAGTGAAGGGGTAGCGGGAATACAAGAGACCCAGTACTTC.

Sample share makes this clone medium-sized. As DNA, the CDR3 is TGTGCCAGCCAACTAGCCCCAAACTCCTACAATGAGCAGTTCTTC. Translating gives CASQLAPNSYNEQFF. This sequence joins TRBV19 and TRBJ2-1, with D possibly being TRBD2 (6 bases). This CDR3 comprises 15 residues. Germline CDR1 is LNHDA and CDR2 is SQIVND (reference sequence). V was trimmed by 9 bases and J by 0 bases, leaving 15 bases between them.

The rearrangement joins TRBV11-3 to TRBJ2-2; 15 nucleotides agree with TRBD2. Trimming took 5 bases from V and 8 from J; bases not matched to a gene: 6. Germline loops: CDR1 SGHNT, CDR2 YENEEA. This CDR3 comprises 16 residues. The CDR3 DNA is TGTGCCAGCAGCCGGGGACTAGCGGGAGGAGCAGGGGAGCTGTTTTTT. This gives the protein CASSRGLAGGAGELFF.

This CDR3 is CSVARVNTEAFF. CDR3 DNA: TGCAGCGTTGCCAGGGTGAACACTGAAGCTTTCTTT. The chain has TRBV29-1 and TRBJ1-1; the D gene is possibly TRBD1 (5 bases). The CDR3 runs to 12 residues. Germline V gives CDR1 SQVTM, CDR2 ANQGSEA. The V end lost 4 bases, the J end lost 0 bases, and 6 bases lay between the germline ends.

The chain is built from TRBV5-4 and TRBJ2-1; the match to TRBD1 covers 7 bases. V lost 1 base to trimming and J lost 2 bases; unmatched junction nucleotides: 3. The germline V gene encodes CDR1 SGHNT and CDR2 YYREEE (reference sequence). This CDR3 spans 15 amino acids. This chain's CDR3 is CASSLRQGAYNEQFF. The DNA for the CDR3 is TGTGCCAGCAGCTTGAGGCAGGGGGCCTACAATGAGCAGTTCTTC. Using reference TRBV5-4 and TRBJ2-1 for the parts outside the CDR3, the full variable domain is ETGVTQSPTHLIKTRGQQVTLRCSSQSGHNTVSWYQQALGQGPQFIFQYYREEENGRGNFPPRFSGLQFPNYSSELNVNALELDDSALYLCASSLRQGAYNEQFFGPGTRLTVL.

This chain uses TRBV3-1 (or the pseudogene TRBV3-2) with TRBJ2-1; 9 bases line up with TRBD2. The V segment lost 1 base and the J segment 5 bases; nucleotides outside the gene matches: 9. The CDR3 totals 17 residues. Germline lookup yields CDR1 LGHDT and CDR2 YNNKEL (reference sequence). CDR3 sequence: CASSQGRRRGGHNEQFF. The CDR3 DNA reads as TGTGCCAGCAGCCAAGGGCGCCGGCGGGGGGGCCACAATGAGCAGTTCTTC.

This rearrangement joins TRBV12-3 or TRBV12-4 to TRBJ2-5; D ambiguous. The CDR3 covers 11 residues. Trimming stripped 6 bases from V and 2 bases from J, with 4 bases between. The CDR3 DNA is TGTGCCAGCAGACTTCAAGAGACCCAGTACTTC. As protein: CASRLQETQYF.

V is TRBV28 and J is TRBJ2-1; D is undetermined. The CDR3 sequence is 15 residues long. CDR1 and CDR2 (germline): MDHEN, SYDVKM. The ends were cut back, 6 bases at V and 2 bases at J, with 14 bases in the middle. The CDR3 here is CASRRHPQTYNEQFF. The CDR3 DNA is TGTGCCAGCAGAAGACATCCCCAGACCTACAATGAGCAGTTCTTC.

Worth noting for this clone: The same CDR3 arises from other DNA sequences in this sample as well. The gene calls are TRBV5-1 and TRBJ2-7, with a possible D match to TRBD1 (6 bases). Per the germline V gene, CDR1 is SGHRS and CDR2 is YFSETQ. CDR3 length: 14 amino acids. The V end lost 0 bases, the J end lost 6 bases, and 13 bases lay between the germline ends. The CDR3 protein is CASSLVSGGAEQYF. As DNA, the CDR3 is TGCGCCAGCAGCTTGGTTTCTGGGGGCGCCGAGCAGTACTTC.

This chain joins TRBV5-1 and TRBJ1-3, with 7 bases identical to TRBD1. Losses at the gene ends were 4 bases for V and 1 base for J; bases not matched to a gene: 8. Germline CDR1 and CDR2: SGHRS and YFSETQ. CDR3 length: 16 amino acids. The DNA of the CDR3 is TGCGCCAGCAGCCCTACAGGGGCCTCATCTGGAAACACCATATATTTT. It codes for CASSPTGASSGNTIYF.

The chain recombines TRBV18 with TRBJ2-3, with D perhaps TRBD1 (6 bases). Trimming took 3 bases from V and 4 from J, leaving 17 bases between them. Germline lookup yields CDR1 KGHSH and CDR2 LQKENI. The CDR3 totals 16 residues. CDR3 sequence (DNA): TGTGCCAGCTCACCTAATACAGGGAATTCGGCAGATACGCAGTATTTT. Its protein is CASSPNTGNSADTQYF.

The chain is built from TRBV18 and TRBJ1-1; the D is unclear. Per germline, CDR1 KGHSH and CDR2 LQKENI. The length of the CDR3 is 14 residues. The V end lost 2 bases, the J end lost 8 bases, and 15 bases lay between the germline ends. This CDR3 reads CASSPGQAGPEAFF. CDR3 in DNA: TGTGCCAGCTCACCAGGGCAGGCCGGCCCAGAAGCTTTCTTT.

The V and J genes are TRBV19 and TRBJ2-1, with TRBD1 matching 10 bases. Per the germline V gene, CDR1 is LNHDA and CDR2 is SQIVND (reference sequence). The CDR3 runs to 16 residues. Trimming cost V 3 bases and J 8 bases; bases outside gene matches: 10. CDR3 loop: CASSMNVRTGGHEQFF. The CDR3 nucleotides are TGTGCCAGTAGTATGAACGTGAGGACAGGGGGTCATGAGCAGTTCTTC.

This chain links TRBV19 with TRBJ1-6; unclear D gene. Germline V lookup: CDR1 LNHDA, CDR2 SQIVND (reference sequence). CDR3 length equals 14 residues. V lost 6 bases to trimming and J lost 0 bases, with 6 bases between them. CDR3 amino acids: CASRGSSYNSPLHF. The CDR3 bases are TGTGCCAGTAGGGGGAGCTCCTATAATTCACCCCTCCACTTT.

The chain links TRBV16 to TRBJ2-7; 7 bases are a match to TRBD2. J lost 0 bases, V lost 0 bases, and 20 bases had no gene match. The germline gives CDR1 KGHSY, CDR2 FQNENV. The CDR3 spans 21 residues. The CDR3 DNA reads TGTGCCAGCAGCCAATCCCGCCCGACTAGCCCCGAAAAAAATTTCTCCTACGAGCAGTACTTC. Protein: CASSQSRPTSPEKNFSYEQYF.

J is TRBJ2-7 and V is TRBV27, with 8 bases aligning to TRBD2. This CDR3 contains 18 residues. Germline loops: CDR1 MNHEY, CDR2 SMNVEV (reference sequence). V was pared by 6 bases and J by 1 base, with 17 bases of the junction left unmatched. CDR3 sequence reads: CASRPSPRGGGFSYEQYF. The CDR3 nucleotides are TGTGCCAGCAGACCTTCGCCCCGGGGGGGAGGTTTTTCCTACGAGCAGTACTTC.

The table lists this clone with a count of one. The V and J genes are TRBV19 and TRBJ2-7; tentative D call: TRBD1 (6 bases). Trimming pared 2 bases from V and 2 bases from J, leaving 13 bases between. Germline V CDR1 and CDR2: LNHDA, SQIVND (reference sequence). The CDR3 covers 15 residues. This chain's CDR3 is CASSILRDTAYEQYF. The CDR3 coding sequence is TGTGCCAGTAGTATACTCCGGGACACAGCCTACGAGCAGTACTTC.

This chain connects TRBV6-1 to TRBJ2-1; no reliable D call. This CDR3 contains 17 residues. Trimming cost V 3 bases and J 0 bases, with 15 bases left between them. Looked up from germline, CDR1 is MNHNS and CDR2 is SASEGT. CDR3: CASSDSGFPSSYNEQFF. CDR3 sequence (DNA): TGTGCCAGCAGTGATTCCGGCTTCCCTAGCTCCTACAATGAGCAGTTCTTC.

The chain employs TRBV7-6 and TRBJ2-3; possibly TRBD2 for D (5 bases). Trimming took off 2 bases at V and 0 bases at J, with 9 bases between the two ends. The CDR3 covers 15 residues. The germline gives CDR1 SGHVS, CDR2 FNYEAQ. CDR3 sequence: CASSLRLTSTDTQYF. CDR3 nucleotides: TGTGCCAGCAGCTTAAGACTAACTAGCACAGATACGCAGTATTTT. The whole variable domain, remainder taken from reference TRBV7-6 and TRBJ2-3, is GAGVSQSPRYKVTKRGQDVALRCDPISGHVSLYWYRQALGQGPEFLTYFNYEAQQDKSGLPNDRFSAERPEGSISTLTIQRTEQRDSAMYRCASSLRLTSTDTQYFGPGTRLTVL.